The clone carrying this T cell receptor beta chain is labeled large. What it binds is unknown. This sample is drawn from a study of metastatic and nonmetastatic thyroid tumors. There were no patients who had received any treatment before thyroid surgery. Original methodology: To classify distant metastasis in papillary thyroid cancer, a model was built from CDR3 differences across clinicopathological groups. MiXCR re-clonotyped the PCR reads for TCRdb. The V and J calls and clone size are TCRdb's, not the authors'. The repertoire holds some 5,000 clones, with approximately 32% as singletons. With V trimmed by 6 bases and J by 5 bases, 2 bases remained unmatched. The germline V gene encodes CDR1 WNHNN and CDR2 SYGVQD (reference sequence). The CDR3 sequence is 14 residues long. Notes on the study in general: Versus benign nodules, malignant thyroid tumors reportedly had significantly higher TCR beta diversity, in blood and tumor.

V and J are TRBV10-1 and TRBJ1-6; 9 positions agree with TRBD1. This TCR was sampled from a female donor with papillary thyroid cancer or a benign thyroid nodule (not recorded which). Some clones in this sample may be carry-over from other donors' samples. Source material: adjacent normal tissue. CDR3 DNA sequence: TGCGCCAGCAGATGGGACAGGGATAATTCACCCCTCCACTTT. It yields the protein CASRWDRDNSPLHF.